A single T cell receptor (beta chain) is shown here with its context. Antigen specificity is unknown. The data are from a study of shared clonotypes between healthy human individuals. Study-level points and caveats: Sampling included only blood; tissue repertoires likely differ.

All donors qualified as healthy HIV-negative adults and had experienced no recent acute infections or vaccinations. Negatively enriched CD4+ T cells were divided by CD45RA into naive and memory. CDR1 is MNHEY and CDR2 is SVGAGI in the germline V gene. V shed 5 bases and J 3 bases; nucleotides not matched to a gene: 6. There are 14 residues in the CDR3. Repertoires were generated with immunoSEQ multiplex PCR, while TCRdb's copy carries only in-frame clones and drops some. The top ten clones hold over 0.12% of a sample with about 2.4 million clones, around nine tenths of them seen once. V and J are TRBV6-5 and TRBJ2-7; the match to TRBD1 covers 8 bases. The sample was naive CD4+ T cells sorted from blood. Subset meaning: CD45RA+ positively selected. The TCR sequence derives from a man younger than 35 in good health. The CDR3 loop reads CASSGAGQVYEQYF. DNA of the CDR3: TGTGCCAGCAGTGGGGCGGGACAGGTCTACGAGCAGTACTTC.